These 27 T cell receptor beta chains originate from one sample sequenced in a study of OX40 agonist ivuxolimab in advanced cancers. Some clones are missing from TCRdb's copy, which holds only in-frame ones; the method was immunoSEQ multiplex PCR. The sample has approximately 68,000 clones, 88% seen once. This specimen consisted of CD4+ or CD8+ T cells sorted from blood, obtained in a trial of the OX40 agonist ivuxolimab. These receptor sequences come from an adult with an advanced solid tumor such as melanoma, head and neck, liver or kidney cancer.

This chain links TRBV30 with TRBJ2-3; D may be TRBD2 (6 bases). The CDR3 totals 13 residues. V lost 8 bases, J lost 2 bases, and 14 bases lay in between. Germline V gene lookup returns CDR1 GTSNPN and CDR2 SVGIG (reference sequence). This CDR3 reads CATQGGDTDTQYF. Here the CDR3 DNA reads TGTGCCACCCAGGGCGGGGACACAGATACGCAGTATTTT.

The V and J genes are TRBV29-1 and TRBJ2-1, with D tentatively TRBD2 (7 bases). Per the germline V gene, CDR1 is SQVTM and CDR2 is ANQGSEA. The V end lost 4 bases, the J end lost 7 bases, and 11 bases lay between the germline ends. The CDR3 totals 12 residues. The CDR3 protein is CSVAQGGNEQFF. The DNA for the CDR3 is TGCAGCGTTGCACAGGGAGGGAATGAGCAGTTCTTC.

The rearrangement links TRBV6-5 to TRBJ2-7; D is unclear. Germline-derived CDR1 and CDR2 are MNHEY and SVGAGI. The CDR3 loop spans 13 amino acids. V lost 5 bases and J 2 bases, leaving 10 bases between the germline ends. The chain's CDR3 is CASSELQTYEQYF. Here the CDR3 DNA reads TGTGCCAGCAGTGAGTTGCAGACCTACGAGCAGTACTTC.

The rearrangement joins TRBV5-1 to TRBJ1-1; TRBD1 is a possible D gene (5 bases). The CDR3 covers 12 residues. Trimming cost V 4 bases and J 7 bases, with 11 bases left between them. Germline CDR1 reads SGHRS; CDR2 reads YFSETQ. CDR3 sequence (DNA): TGCGCCAGCAGCCTGCCTGACAGTGAAGCTTTCTTT. The encoded protein is CASSLPDSEAFF.

The V call is TRBV30, the J call TRBJ1-2; D gene uncertain. The germline V gene has CDR1 GTSNPN and CDR2 SVGIG (reference sequence). The CDR3 spans 13 residues. V lost 1 base and J lost 8, with 14 bases in between. The CDR3, as DNA: TGTGCCTGGAGTGCCCAAGGGAGTATAGGCTACACCTTC. The encoded protein is CAWSAQGSIGYTF.

The rearrangement uses TRBV6-1 and TRBJ2-1; 7 nucleotides match TRBD1. Germline values: CDR1 MNHNS, CDR2 SASEGT. The CDR3 is 13 amino acids. J gave up 14 bases and V 5 bases, and 12 bases lay outside the gene matches. DNA for the CDR3: TGTGCCAGCAGTACCCTAGACAGGGAGCAGGAGTTCTTC. Protein product: CASSTLDREQEFF.

This clone was found a few times. The chain uses TRBV7-3 and TRBJ1-1, with D hard to call. Germline V gives CDR1 SGHTA, CDR2 FQGTGA. Trimming shortened V by 3 bases and J by 7 bases, and 12 bases separated the two germline ends. The length of the CDR3 is 13 residues. DNA for the CDR3: TGTGCCAGCAGCTTCAGCACAGTCAGTGAAGCTTTCTTT. It is translated as CASSFSTVSEAFF.

The J gene is TRBJ1-1, the V gene TRBV18; D remains unclear. With 3 bases removed from V and 2 bases from J, the gap between germline ends came to 7 bases. This CDR3 comprises 13 residues. Germline CDR1 and CDR2: KGHSH and LQKENI. CDR3: CASSPGANTEAFF. CDR3 bases: TGTGCCAGCTCACCCGGAGCAAACACTGAAGCTTTCTTT.

The J gene is TRBJ2-5, the V gene TRBV18; no definite D call. The J call may be wrong; the DNA end is better matched by TRBJ2-7. From germline, CDR1 is KGHSH and CDR2 LQKENI. The CDR3 extends over 14 amino acids. The CDR3 reads CASSPPGFSYEQYF. The CDR3 DNA follows: TGTGCCAGCTCACCACCGGGGTTTTCCTACGAGCAGTACTTC.

DNA of the CDR3: TGTGCCAGCAGTCCGGGGAGGGAGACCCAGTACTTC. Translated: CASSPGRETQYF. The chain joins TRBV27 to TRBJ2-5, with D maybe TRBD2 (6 bases). Trimming cost V 5 bases and J 5 bases, with 9 bases left between them. The CDR3 is 12 amino acids. Germline CDR1 and CDR2: MNHEY and SMNVEV (reference sequence).

The rearrangement uses TRBV5-1 and TRBJ2-1; TRBD2 is a possible D gene (5 bases). Germline values: CDR1 SGHRS, CDR2 YFSETQ. Between the trimmed V and J ends, which lost 5 bases and 3 bases, there was a span of 9 bases. This CDR3 has 13 residues. CDR3: CASRRVGYNEQFF. The CDR3 coding sequence is TGCGCCAGCAGGCGGGTTGGCTACAATGAGCAGTTCTTC.

The chain uses TRBV27 and TRBJ2-3; 8 bases align to TRBD2. Trimming cost V 2 bases and J 0 bases; bases outside gene matches: 7. The germline CDR1 and CDR2 sequences are MNHEY and SMNVEV (reference sequence). The CDR3 spans 17 residues. The CDR3 loop is CASSLEASGLSTDTQYF. The CDR3 nucleotides are TGTGCCAGCAGTTTAGAGGCTAGCGGGCTGAGCACAGATACGCAGTATTTT.

The gene calls are TRBV5-1 and TRBJ2-5; perhaps TRBD2 as D (5 bases). V was shortened by 0 bases and J by 5 bases, with 8 bases between the two germline ends. The CDR3 spans 13 residues. From germline, CDR1 is SGHRS and CDR2 YFSETQ. Written as DNA, the CDR3 is TGCGCCAGCAGCTTGGCCGGCGGGGAGACCCAGTACTTC. This encodes CASSLAGGETQYF.

V usage is TRBV19 and J usage is TRBJ2-1, with D possibly called TRBD1 or TRBD2 (6 bases each). The germline V gene has CDR1 LNHDA and CDR2 SQIVND (reference sequence). This CDR3 spans 15 amino acids. Trimming took 1 base from V and 4 from J, leaving 11 bases between them. The CDR3 sequence: CASSIAGDTYNEQFF. DNA of the CDR3: TGTGCCAGTAGTATAGCGGGGGACACTTACAATGAGCAGTTCTTC. The full variable domain, in which reference TRBV19 and TRBJ2-1 provide the parts outside the CDR3, is DGGITQSPKYLFRKEGQNVTLSCEQNLNHDAMYWYRQDPGQGLRLIYYSQIVNDFQKGDIAEGYSVSREKKESFPLTVTSAQKNPTAFYLCASSIAGDTYNEQFFGPGTRLTVL.

This chain uses TRBV19 with TRBJ2-1; TRBD2 matches at 13 bases. CDR3 length: 16 amino acids. In germline, CDR1 is LNHDA, CDR2 SQIVND (reference sequence). The junction had 6 bases not matched to a gene; V was cut back by 5 bases and J by 5 bases. CDR3 DNA: TGTGCCAGTAGTGTGTCGGGACTAGCGGGGAACAATGAGCAGTTCTTC. Translation gives CASSVSGLAGNNEQFF.

CDR3 bases: TGTGCCAGCAGCTTTGGACAGGGTAGCACAGATACGCAGTATTTT. As protein: CASSFGQGSTDTQYF. This chain uses TRBV5-4 with TRBJ2-3, with 8 bases that match TRBD1. The CDR3 is 15 amino acids. J was trimmed by 0 bases and V by 2 bases; bases with no gene match: 2. Germline assignment: CDR1 SGHNT and CDR2 YYREEE (reference sequence).

The genes are TRBV19 and TRBJ1-4; D ambiguous. The CDR3 sequence is 16 residues long. From germline, CDR1 is LNHDA and CDR2 SQIVND (reference sequence). Trimming removed 7 bases from V and 0 bases from J, with 15 bases in between. CDR3 amino acids: CASKKGISPTNEKLFF. The CDR3 bases are TGTGCCAGTAAAAAGGGAATTAGTCCAACTAATGAAAAACTGTTTTTT.

V usage is TRBV30 and J usage is TRBJ1-5; 12 bases are a match to TRBD1. The V gene's germline CDR1 is GTSNPN and CDR2 SVGIG (reference sequence). The CDR3 length is 15 residues. J was trimmed by 3 bases and V by 5 bases; bases with no gene match: 5. The CDR3 region has the DNA TGTGCCTGGGGCGGGACAGGGGGCGTCAATCAGCCCCAGCATTTT. Encoded protein: CAWGGTGGVNQPQHF.

The chain links TRBV10-3 to TRBJ2-2; D call uncertain. The CDR3 covers 14 residues. The V and J ends lost 4 bases and 6 bases respectively, with 12 bases between them. Looked up from germline, CDR1 is ENHRY and CDR2 is SYGVKD. In DNA form, the CDR3 reads TGTGCCATCAGTGCGGAGTCTTTGGCCGGGGAGCTGTTTTTT. As protein: CAISAESLAGELFF.

This clone was detected only a few times. This chain joins TRBV7-9 and TRBJ2-7; D might be TRBD1 or TRBD2, each matching 5 bases. The CDR3 extends over 14 amino acids. Per germline, CDR1 SEHNR and CDR2 FQNEAQ (reference sequence). V lost 6 bases and J lost 9, with 21 bases in between. The CDR3 region has the DNA TGTGCCAGCAGTATTGGATTCGGGGCCCCGAGGCAGTACTTC. Its protein product is CASSIGFGAPRQYF.

The V and J genes are TRBV7-9 and TRBJ1-2, with a possible D match to TRBD1 (6 bases). CDR3 length equals 14 residues. Germline V gene data show CDR1 as SEHNR and CDR2 as FQNEAQ (reference sequence). The V end was cut by 1 base, the J end by 2 bases, with 8 bases between. The CDR3 DNA is TGTGCCAGCAGCTTAGGACAGGAAAACTATGGCTACACCTTC. The encoded protein is CASSLGQENYGYTF.

V and J are TRBV6-1 and TRBJ1-5, with 7 bases identical to TRBD1. V dropped 3 bases and J dropped 3; count of bases not matched to a gene: 2. This CDR3 spans 14 amino acids. In germline, CDR1 is MNHNS, CDR2 SASEGT. In nucleotides, the CDR3 is TGTGCCAGCAGTGAGAGGGGGCACAATCAGCCCCAGCATTTT. It specifies CASSERGHNQPQHF.

As to this clone: The junction departs from germline at one end; a sequencing error may be responsible. The CDR3 here is CASSSPPSGQETQYF. Written as DNA, the CDR3 is TGTGCTAGCAGCTCGCCCCCTAGCGGGCAAGAGACCCAGTACTTC. The chain links TRBV7-7 to TRBJ2-5, with 8 bases lining up with TRBD2. Germline values: CDR1 SSHAT, CDR2 FNYEAQ (reference sequence). The CDR3 covers 15 residues.

The chain's CDR3 is CASPGQGRAGELFF. CDR3 nucleotide sequence: TGTGCCAGCCCCGGACAGGGGCGGGCCGGGGAGCTGTTTTTT. The chain couples TRBV7-9 to TRBJ2-2, with 9 bases identical to TRBD1. The junction had 7 bases not matched to a gene; V was cut back by 8 bases and J by 6 bases. Germline values: CDR1 SEHNR, CDR2 FQNEAQ (reference sequence). The CDR3 extends over 14 amino acids.

This chain links TRBV19 with TRBJ1-2, with D possibly being TRBD1 (5 bases). V lost 7 bases to trimming and J lost 2 bases, with 14 bases between them. The CDR3 spans 14 residues. The V gene's germline CDR1 is LNHDA and CDR2 SQIVND (reference sequence). The CDR3 spells CASTTQGRNYGYTF. The CDR3 region has the DNA TGTGCCAGTACCACTCAGGGACGCAACTATGGCTACACCTTC.

As regards this clone: Germline and junction disagree at one end, which may indicate a read error. The chain employs TRBV7-7 and TRBJ2-7; 8 bases match TRBD2. Looked up from germline, CDR1 is SSHAT and CDR2 is FNYEAQ (reference sequence). The CDR3 sequence is 12 residues long. In DNA, the CDR3 is TGTGCTAGCAGCTTAAGCGGGGGCGAGCAGTACTTC. The encoded protein is CASSLSGGEQYF.

In DNA, the CDR3 is TGTGCCAGCAAATCGGGGGCAGGGGCTAATGAAAAACTGTTTTTT. It yields the protein CASKSGAGANEKLFF. The chain employs TRBV6-1 and TRBJ1-4, with a possible D match to TRBD1 (6 bases). Germline CDR1 MNHNS, CDR2 SASEGT. The CDR3 runs to 15 residues. V was cut by 7 bases and J by 3 bases, with 15 bases left in between.